The 9 T cell receptor beta chains below were found in one sample sequenced in a study of cytomegalovirus exposure and HLA in healthy donors. 13 Jbeta primers and 60 Vbeta primers were used for the PCR. Here immunoSEQ multiplex PCR was the method, and the copy in TCRdb shows in-frame clones only, minus some. The sample has just over 150,000 clones, about 65% seen once. Sequencing was carried out using PBMCs. The receptor set was obtained from a man in his forties or fifties in good health and CMV-seropositive.

This clone has just one count. V gene TRBV5-1 combines with J gene TRBJ2-5, with a possible D match to TRBD1 (6 bases). V shed 0 bases and J shed 2 bases, with 11 bases lying between them. This CDR3 is built from 15 residues. In germline, CDR1 is SGHRS, CDR2 YFSETQ. DNA for the CDR3: TGCGCCAGCAGCTTGGTCCCTGGACAGCAAGAGACCCAGTACTTC. The encoded protein is CASSLVPGQQETQYF.

This sequence joins TRBV11-2 and TRBJ1-5; TRBD1 might be the D (5 bases). CDR1 SGHAT and CDR2 FQNNGV come from the germline V gene. Trimming took off 5 bases at V and 4 bases at J, with 9 bases between the two ends. The length of the CDR3 is 13 residues. The CDR3: CASSTGGNQPQHF. The CDR3 DNA reads as TGTGCCAGCAGCACCGGGGGGAATCAGCCCCAGCATTTT.

This chain links TRBV4-2 with TRBJ2-7; TRBD2 matches at 10 bases. The V segment lost 4 bases and the J segment 0 bases; nucleotides outside the gene matches: 15. CDR3 length: 19 amino acids. Per the germline V gene, CDR1 is LGHNA and CDR2 is YNFKEQ. CDR3 region: CASSRRSTSGAQNSYEQYF. The DNA for the CDR3 is TGTGCCAGCAGCCGAAGAAGTACTAGCGGGGCCCAAAACTCCTACGAGCAGTACTTC.

This clone was seen a few times. This chain connects TRBV7-6 to TRBJ1-3; TRBD1 matches at 9 bases. Germline-derived CDR1 and CDR2 are SGHVS and FNYEAQ. With V trimmed by 5 bases and J by 2 bases, 10 bases remained unmatched. The length of the CDR3 is 17 residues. The CDR3 region is CASSPGRGQGPGNTIYF. CDR3 nucleotides: TGTGCCAGCAGCCCCGGCCGGGGACAGGGTCCTGGAAACACCATATATTTT.

This clone was seen once. The chain links TRBV18 to TRBJ2-5; D is possibly TRBD1 (6 bases). V was shortened by 5 bases and J by 4 bases, with 17 bases between the two germline ends. The germline V gene has CDR1 KGHSH and CDR2 LQKENI. The CDR3 has 15 amino acids. The CDR3 loop is CASSATQGLGETQYF. The CDR3 region has the DNA TGTGCCAGCTCAGCAACCCAGGGGTTGGGAGAGACCCAGTACTTC.

The chain links TRBV11-2 to TRBJ2-2, with a possible D match to TRBD1 (7 bases). Germline lookup yields CDR1 SGHAT and CDR2 FQNNGV. The length of the CDR3 is 15 residues. With 6 bases removed from V and 6 bases from J, the gap between germline ends came to 17 bases. The CDR3 DNA follows: TGTGCCAGCAGGCTCCAGGGGGGTGTCGCCGGGGAGCTGTTTTTT. Protein product: CASRLQGGVAGELFF.

This chain links TRBV19 with TRBJ2-2; the match to TRBD1 covers 7 bases. The CDR3 contains 16 residues. The ends lost 6 bases at V and 0 bases at J; junction bases unmatched: 7. Germline-derived CDR1 and CDR2 are LNHDA and SQIVND (reference sequence). The DNA for the CDR3 is TGTGCCAGTAGAGAAAGGACAGGCTCGAACACCGGGGAGCTGTTTTTT. It specifies CASRERTGSNTGELFF.

This clone appeared a few times. The chain joins TRBV5-1 to TRBJ1-1; the D gene is possibly TRBD1 (6 bases). This CDR3 spans 14 amino acids. Germline V lookup: CDR1 SGHRS, CDR2 YFSETQ. V was cut by 0 bases and J by 0 bases, with 6 bases left in between. The CDR3 reads CASSLGTVNTEAFF. The CDR3 nucleotides read TGCGCCAGCAGCTTGGGGACAGTGAACACTGAAGCTTTCTTT.

The V gene is TRBV7-9, the J gene TRBJ2-7, with 7 nucleotides matching TRBD1. Trimming at V came to 5 bases and at J to 7 bases, leaving 8 bases not matched to a gene. Germline CDR1 reads SEHNR; CDR2 reads FQNEAQ (reference sequence). The length of the CDR3 is 13 residues. CDR3 sequence: CASSPWTGKEQYF. The CDR3 region has the DNA TGTGCCAGCAGCCCCTGGACAGGAAAGGAGCAGTACTTC.